The 21 T cell receptor beta chains below come from one sample, sequenced in a study of T cells after yellow fever vaccination. A single record per CDR3 protein comes from TCRdb applying MiXCR to the 5' RACE reads. Of hundreds of thousands of distinct CDR3 sequences listed, under 25% are singletons. The sequences come from PBMCs, collected 15 days after the yellow fever booster vaccination. The receptors derive from a man younger than 40 who received the YFV17D yellow fever vaccine.

The chain uses TRBV12-3 or TRBV12-4 and TRBJ2-7; possible D gene TRBD2, 6 bases. The CDR3 runs 15 residues. V dropped 3 bases and J dropped 3 bases, with 15 bases sitting between them. CDR3 sequence reads: CASSLIGSVRYEQYF. CDR3 coding DNA: TGTGCCAGCAGTTTGATCGGGAGCGTACGCTACGAGCAGTACTTC.

The chain is built from TRBV4-3 and TRBJ2-2; no clear D gene. From germline, CDR1 is LGHNA and CDR2 YSLEER. The CDR3 spans 14 residues. V was shortened by 0 bases and J by 6 bases, with 8 bases between the two germline ends. The chain's CDR3 is CASSQEIAAGELFF. The DNA of the CDR3 is TGCGCCAGCAGCCAAGAGATCGCCGCCGGGGAGCTGTTTTTT.

The CDR3 region is CSARGLPGEQFF. In DNA, the CDR3 is TGCAGTGCTAGAGGGTTGCCCGGTGAGCAGTTCTTC. The chain couples TRBV20-1 to TRBJ2-1; D is unclear. Trimming took off 1 base at V and 9 bases at J, with 10 bases between the two ends. CDR3 length: 12 residues. CDR1 and CDR2 (germline): DFQATT, SNEGSKA (reference sequence).

This clonotype was seen many times. This sequence joins TRBV18 and TRBJ2-4; 9 bases align to TRBD1. The CDR3 loop spans 16 amino acids. V shed 6 bases, J shed 3 bases, and the junction held 9 bases outside the gene matches. CDR1 KGHSH and CDR2 LQKENI come from the germline V gene. The CDR3 DNA sequence: TGTGCCAGCTCCCCTACAGGGGGCGCGGTCAAAAACATTCAGTACTTC. Translated: CASSPTGGAVKNIQYF.

The V gene is TRBV7-3, the J gene TRBJ2-5; TRBD2 aligns across 8 bases. V dropped 5 bases and J dropped 2; count of bases not matched to a gene: 4. CDR3 size: 14 residues. Germline values: CDR1 SGHTA, CDR2 FQGTGA. The CDR3 is CASSASSGQETQYF. The CDR3 DNA reads as TGTGCCAGCAGCGCCTCTAGCGGGCAAGAGACCCAGTACTTC.

The chain is built from TRBV20-1 and TRBJ2-1; D unresolved. Germline V lookup: CDR1 DFQATT, CDR2 SNEGSKA (reference sequence). V gave up 3 bases and J gave up 5 bases, with 11 bases separating them. The CDR3 covers 13 residues. CDR3 sequence reads: CSASDTGNNEQFF. The CDR3 nucleotides are TGCAGTGCTAGTGACACTGGAAACAATGAGCAGTTCTTC.

The chain carries TRBV7-2 and TRBJ2-3, with unresolved D. Germline CDR1 and CDR2: SGHTA and FQGNSA. V was clipped by 6 bases and J by 2 bases, with 9 bases between them. The CDR3 is 13 residues long. The CDR3 sequence is CASSEGPTDTQYF. In nucleotides, the CDR3 is TGTGCCAGCAGTGAAGGACCCACAGATACGCAGTATTTT.

This clonotype came up many times. The chain combines TRBV18 with TRBJ2-5; D is unclear. V was clipped by 5 bases and J by 5 bases, with 6 bases between them. Germline loops: CDR1 KGHSH, CDR2 LQKENI. The CDR3 has 11 residues. CDR3 sequence reads: CASSAEETQYF. CDR3 in DNA: TGTGCCAGCTCAGCCGAGGAGACCCAGTACTTC.

The rearrangement uses TRBV2 and TRBJ2-3, with a weak D call TRBD2 (6 bases). The germline gives CDR1 SNHLY, CDR2 FYNNEI. The CDR3 covers 16 residues. Trimming shortened V by 6 bases and J by 0 bases, and 16 bases separated the two germline ends. In DNA form, the CDR3 reads TGTGCCAGCAGCCCCTCGGTCCTAGCGAGCACAGATACGCAGTATTTT. The encoded protein is CASSPSVLASTDTQYF.

About this clonotype itself: The junction and the germline gene differ at one end; a read error may be behind it. The chain has TRBV11-2 and TRBJ2-1; D ambiguous. CDR3 size: 17 residues. CDR1 is SGHAT and CDR2 is FQNNGV in the germline V gene. DNA for the CDR3: TGTGCCAGCAGCGTAGACCGGGCTAGTCAGAGGAACCATGAGCAGTTCTTC. It translates to CASSVDRASQRNHEQFF.

The chain recombines TRBV5-1 with TRBJ2-1; 10 bases are shared with TRBD1. CDR1 is SGHRS and CDR2 is YFSETQ in the germline V gene. The CDR3 consists of 16 residues. V shed 0 bases and J 9 bases; nucleotides not matched to a gene: 9. DNA for the CDR3: TGCGCCAGCAGCTTGGCCGACAGGGGGCGTAGCGGTGAGCAGTTCTTC. Translating it yields CASSLADRGRSGEQFF. Based on the CDR3 plus reference TRBV5-1 and TRBJ2-1, the full variable domain is KAGVTQTPRYLIKTRGQQVTLSCSPISGHRSVSWYQQTPGQGLQFLFEYFSETQRNKGNFPGRFSGRQFSNSRSEMNVSTLELGDSALYLCASSLADRGRSGEQFFGPGTRLTVL.

This chain uses TRBV7-2 with TRBJ1-1; maybe TRBD1 (6 bases). This CDR3 comprises 14 residues. The V end lost 4 bases, the J end lost 5 bases, and 14 bases lay between the germline ends. Germline lookup yields CDR1 SGHTA and CDR2 FQGNSA. CDR3 sequence: CASSSKQGGTEAFF. The CDR3 DNA is TGTGCCAGCAGCTCAAAACAGGGAGGAACTGAAGCTTTCTTT.

This clonotype was found a few times. For the CDR3, the DNA is TGTGCCAGCAGCGCGGGGGGGGTGCACGAGCAGTACTTC. Protein sequence: CASSAGGVHEQYF. The chain uses TRBV11-2 and TRBJ2-7; 9 bases agree with TRBD2. This CDR3 comprises 13 residues. Germline-derived CDR1 and CDR2 are SGHAT and FQNNGV. V dropped 5 bases and J dropped 5; count of bases not matched to a gene: 4.

The rearrangement uses TRBV4-3 and TRBJ1-1; no clear D gene. The germline V gene has CDR1 LGHNA and CDR2 YSLEER. This CDR3 region has 13 residues. The germline V and J ends were trimmed by 3 bases and 0 bases, with 5 bases remaining between them. The CDR3 nucleotides are TGCGCCAGCAGCCAGGGAGTGAACACTGAAGCTTTCTTT. As protein: CASSQGVNTEAFF.

The sample holds a few counts of this clonotype. The chain links TRBV5-1 to TRBJ2-7; 7 positions agree with TRBD1. Germline V gene sequence: CDR1 SGHRS, CDR2 YFSETQ. V lost 6 bases and J lost 2; bases outside the gene matches: 5. The CDR3 loop spans 13 amino acids. The CDR3 spells CASTLGQAYEQYF. The CDR3 DNA reads as TGCGCCAGCACGTTAGGACAGGCCTACGAGCAGTACTTC. Supplemented by reference TRBV5-1 and TRBJ2-7, the full variable domain reads KAGVTQTPRYLIKTRGQQVTLSCSPISGHRSVSWYQQTPGQGLQFLFEYFSETQRNKGNFPGRFSGRQFSNSRSEMNVSTLELGDSALYLCASTLGQAYEQYFGPGTRLTVT.

This clonotype was observed a single time. This chain links TRBV27 with TRBJ2-1; TRBD2 matches 7 bases. The germline V gene has CDR1 MNHEY and CDR2 SMNVEV (reference sequence). CDR3 length: 14 residues. V gave up 2 bases and J gave up 8 bases; unmatched junction bases: 6. CDR3 bases: TGTGCCAGCAGTTTAAGGCGGGAGACTTATGAGCAGTTCTTC. Its translation: CASSLRRETYEQFF.

The chain uses TRBV20-1 and TRBJ1-1; D perhaps matches TRBD1 (5 bases). The ends were cut back, 1 base at V and 7 bases at J, with 10 bases in the middle. The CDR3 totals 12 residues. Per the germline V gene, CDR1 is DFQATT and CDR2 is SNEGSKA (reference sequence). CDR3 nucleotides: TGCAGTGCTAGAGGTCAGACAGTTGAAGCTTTCTTT. Translating it yields CSARGQTVEAFF.

V and J are TRBV29-1 and TRBJ1-3; no clear D gene. Germline CDR1 reads SQVTM; CDR2 reads ANQGSEA. Trimming stripped 5 bases from V and 0 bases from J, with 11 bases between. The CDR3 consists of 14 residues. CDR3 residues: CSVRASSSGNTIYF. Here the CDR3 DNA reads TGCAGCGTTCGGGCCTCGAGCTCTGGAAACACCATATATTTT.

In its sample, this clonotype was seen a few times. The rearrangement links TRBV10-2 to TRBJ2-3, with a possible D match to TRBD1 (6 bases). V lost 2 bases and J lost 2, with 11 bases in between. The CDR3 totals 15 residues. CDR1 is WSHSY and CDR2 is SAAADI in the germline V gene. CDR3 amino acids: CASSEGQGYTDTQYF. The DNA for the CDR3 is TGCGCCAGCAGTGAGGGCCAGGGGTACACAGATACGCAGTATTTT.

This clonotype was seen a single time. This rearrangement joins TRBV7-9 to TRBJ2-4, with D tentatively TRBD1 (5 bases). This CDR3 spans 12 amino acids. V was pared by 3 bases and J by 11 bases, with 11 bases between. Germline lookup yields CDR1 SEHNR and CDR2 FQNEAQ (reference sequence). In DNA, the CDR3 is TGTGCCAGCAGCTTGGAAGACAGCGTTCAGTACTTC. It yields the protein CASSLEDSVQYF.

This clonotype was seen a handful of times. The chain has TRBV18 and TRBJ2-5; D not certain. From germline, CDR1 is KGHSH and CDR2 LQKENI. There are 13 residues in the CDR3. The germline V and J ends were trimmed by 4 bases and 5 bases, with 11 bases remaining between them. The chain's CDR3 is CASSQQRRETQYF. In nucleotides, the CDR3 is TGTGCCAGCTCACAACAGAGGCGGGAGACCCAGTACTTC.